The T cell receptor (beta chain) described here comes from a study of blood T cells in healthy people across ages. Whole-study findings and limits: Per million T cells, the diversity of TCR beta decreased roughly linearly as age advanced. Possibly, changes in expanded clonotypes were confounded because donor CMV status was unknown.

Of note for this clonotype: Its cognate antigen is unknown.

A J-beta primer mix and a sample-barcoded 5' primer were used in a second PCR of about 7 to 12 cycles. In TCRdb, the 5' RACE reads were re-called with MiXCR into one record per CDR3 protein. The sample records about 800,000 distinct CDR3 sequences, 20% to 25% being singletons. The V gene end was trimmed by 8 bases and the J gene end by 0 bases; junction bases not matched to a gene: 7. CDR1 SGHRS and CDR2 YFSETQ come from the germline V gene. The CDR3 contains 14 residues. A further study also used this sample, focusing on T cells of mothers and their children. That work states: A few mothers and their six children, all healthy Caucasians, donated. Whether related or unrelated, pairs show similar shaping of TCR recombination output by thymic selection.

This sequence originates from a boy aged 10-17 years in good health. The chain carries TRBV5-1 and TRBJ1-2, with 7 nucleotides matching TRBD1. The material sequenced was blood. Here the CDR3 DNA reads TGCGCCAGTCGACAGGGAGACTCTAACTATGGCTACACCTTC. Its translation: CASRQGDSNYGYTF.